This TCR beta chain was captured in a study of T-cell reconstitution after alpha-beta-depleted transplantation in children. V was clipped by 9 bases and J by 9 bases, with 19 bases between them. The V gene's germline CDR1 is SGHDT and CDR2 YYEEEE. The CDR3 has 13 amino acids. The TCRbeta library incorporated unique molecular identifiers. MiXCR, applied by TCRdb to the PCR reads, yields one record per CDR3 protein. This table has around 370,000 distinct CDR3 sequences, approximately 10% appearing once. This clonotype originated in a human donor who donated a stem cell graft to a child with acute lymphoblastic leukemia. This chain uses TRBV5-6 with TRBJ2-1; D is tentatively TRBD1 or TRBD2 (5 bases each). The specimen was PBMCs from the stem cell graft donor, collected from the stem cell graft. The DNA of the CDR3 is TGTGCCACGCATCCCGGGACCGGGCCTGAGCAGTTCTTC. This translates into CATHPGTGPEQFF.